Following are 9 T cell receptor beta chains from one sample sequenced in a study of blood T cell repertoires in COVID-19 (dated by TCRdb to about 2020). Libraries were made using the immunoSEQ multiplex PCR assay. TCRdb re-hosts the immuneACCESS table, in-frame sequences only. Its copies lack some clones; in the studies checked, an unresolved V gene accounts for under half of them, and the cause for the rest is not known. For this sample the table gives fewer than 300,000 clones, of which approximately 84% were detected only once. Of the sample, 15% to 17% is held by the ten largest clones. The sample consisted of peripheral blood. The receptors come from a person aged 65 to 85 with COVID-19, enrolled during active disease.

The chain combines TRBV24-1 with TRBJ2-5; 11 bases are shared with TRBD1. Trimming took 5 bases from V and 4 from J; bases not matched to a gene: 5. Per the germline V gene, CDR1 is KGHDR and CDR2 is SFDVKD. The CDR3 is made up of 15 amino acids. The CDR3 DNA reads TGTGCCACCAGTGGGGACAGGGGGTCTTTAGAGACCCAGTACTTC. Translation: CATSGDRGSLETQYF.

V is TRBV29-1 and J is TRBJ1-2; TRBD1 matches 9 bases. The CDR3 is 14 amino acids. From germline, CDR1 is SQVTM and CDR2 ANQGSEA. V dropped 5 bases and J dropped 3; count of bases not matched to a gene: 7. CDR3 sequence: CSVKQGAQDYGYTF. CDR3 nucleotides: TGCAGCGTTAAACAGGGGGCTCAGGACTATGGCTACACCTTC.

The CDR3 is CASSVRTGWDSNYGYTF. The CDR3 DNA reads TGTGCCAGCAGCGTCCGGACAGGGTGGGATTCTAACTATGGCTACACCTTC. The chain combines TRBV9 with TRBJ1-2; 8 bases agree with TRBD1. Germline trimming cut 2 bases from V and 0 bases from J; bases unmatched to any gene: 9. The CDR3 contains 17 residues. CDR1 is SGDLS and CDR2 is YYNGEE in the germline V gene.

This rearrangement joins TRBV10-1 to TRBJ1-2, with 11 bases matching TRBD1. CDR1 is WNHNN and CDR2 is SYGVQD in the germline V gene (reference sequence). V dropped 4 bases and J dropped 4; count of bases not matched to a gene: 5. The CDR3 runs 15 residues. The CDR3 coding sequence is TGCGCCAGCAGTGTTGGGACAGGGGGTGTCTATGGCTACACCTTC. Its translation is CASSVGTGGVYGYTF.

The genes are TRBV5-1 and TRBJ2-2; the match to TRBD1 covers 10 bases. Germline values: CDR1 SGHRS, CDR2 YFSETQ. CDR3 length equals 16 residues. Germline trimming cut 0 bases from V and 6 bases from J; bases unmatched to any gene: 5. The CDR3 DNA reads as TGCGCCAGCAGCTTGGCTCCGGGACAGGGGTCCGGGGAGCTGTTTTTT. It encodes CASSLAPGQGSGELFF.

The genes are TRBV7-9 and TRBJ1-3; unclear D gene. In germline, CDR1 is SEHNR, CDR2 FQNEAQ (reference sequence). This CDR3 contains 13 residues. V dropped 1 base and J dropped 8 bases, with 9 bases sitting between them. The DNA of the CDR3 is TGTGCCAGCAGCTTAGTTACCGGAGACACCATATATTTT. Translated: CASSLVTGDTIYF.

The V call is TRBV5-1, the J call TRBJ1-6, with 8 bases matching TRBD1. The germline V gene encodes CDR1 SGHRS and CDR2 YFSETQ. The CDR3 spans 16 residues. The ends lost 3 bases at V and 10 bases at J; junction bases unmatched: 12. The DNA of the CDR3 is TGCGCCAGCAGCTGGGCCGGGACAGGTCCGGAATCACCCCTCCACTTT. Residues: CASSWAGTGPESPLHF.

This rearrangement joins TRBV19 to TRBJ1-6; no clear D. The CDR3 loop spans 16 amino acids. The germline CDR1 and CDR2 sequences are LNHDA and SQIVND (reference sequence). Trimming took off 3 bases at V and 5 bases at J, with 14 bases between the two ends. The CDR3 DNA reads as TGTGCCAGTAGTATCCTGCAGGTCGGAAATAATTCACCCCTCCACTTT. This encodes CASSILQVGNNSPLHF.

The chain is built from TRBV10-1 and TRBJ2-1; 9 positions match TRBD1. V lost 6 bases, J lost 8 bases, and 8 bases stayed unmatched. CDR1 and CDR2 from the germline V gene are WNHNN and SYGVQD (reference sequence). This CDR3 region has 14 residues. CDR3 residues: CASRQPGQGHEQFF. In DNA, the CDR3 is TGCGCCAGCAGGCAGCCTGGACAGGGGCATGAGCAGTTCTTC.